This T cell receptor (beta chain) was sequenced during a study of regulatory T cells in long-lasting Graves disease. Time point: newly diagnosed GD, antithyroid drugs for less than 3 months. Isolated PBMC RNA provided the starting material for the TCR library. Germline V gives CDR1 SGHAT, CDR2 FQNNGV. Germline trimming cut 1 base from V and 6 bases from J; bases unmatched to any gene: 7. This CDR3 is built from 15 residues. There are many counts of this clonotype. The antigen remains unidentified. General study points: The study examined only peripheral blood, not thyroid tissue.

The authors built TCR beta libraries using iRepertoire HTBI primers and Arm-PCR of CDR3 regions. Authors' data handling: Identification across samples found 60 to 75 TRBV and 11 to 15 TRBJ segments. TCRdb re-derived calls from the multiplex PCR reads in MiXCR, one entry per CDR3 protein. In this record, the V and J calls reflect TCRdb's handling and not the investigators' own analysis. The sample carries 550,000 to 600,000 distinct CDR3 sequences, approximately 16% recorded once. These data are also associated with another study on T cells in Graves' hyperthyroidism and ophthalmopathy. That work states: The authors' 13 V-J model separated ophthalmopathy from stable hyperthyroidism. Ophthalmopathy prediction by the model preceded onset by a median roughly 6 months.

This clonotype was obtained from a man younger than 30 with Graves disease. Sequencing used peripheral blood mononuclear cells (PBMCs), obtained at new diagnosis, from a patient treated with antithyroid drugs. This chain connects TRBV11-2 to TRBJ1-2; 8 bases agree with TRBD1. CDR3 in DNA: TGTGCCAGCAGCTTAGCTTTGGGACAGGATGATGGCTACACCTTC. This gives the protein CASSLALGQDDGYTF.